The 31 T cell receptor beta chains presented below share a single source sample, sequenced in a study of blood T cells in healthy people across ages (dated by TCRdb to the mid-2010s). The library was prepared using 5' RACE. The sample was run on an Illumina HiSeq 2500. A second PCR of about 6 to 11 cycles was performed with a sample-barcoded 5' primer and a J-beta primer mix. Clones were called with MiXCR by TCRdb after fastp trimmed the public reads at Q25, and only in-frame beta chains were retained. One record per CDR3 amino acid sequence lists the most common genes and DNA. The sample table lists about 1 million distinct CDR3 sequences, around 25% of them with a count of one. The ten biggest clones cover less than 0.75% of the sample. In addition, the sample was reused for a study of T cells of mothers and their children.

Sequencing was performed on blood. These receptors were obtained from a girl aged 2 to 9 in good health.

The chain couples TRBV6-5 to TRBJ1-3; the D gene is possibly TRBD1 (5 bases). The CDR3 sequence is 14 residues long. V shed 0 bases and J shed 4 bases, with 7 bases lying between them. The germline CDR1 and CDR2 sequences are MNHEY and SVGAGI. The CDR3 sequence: CASSYSGVGNTIYF. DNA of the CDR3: TGTGCCAGCAGTTACTCAGGGGTCGGAAACACCATATATTTT.

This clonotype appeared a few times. In nucleotides, the CDR3 is TGTGCCAGCAGTCTATTGGGGGGTGGTAATGAAGCTTTCTTT. Translation gives CASSLLGGGNEAFF. The chain is built from TRBV12-3 or TRBV12-4 and TRBJ1-1, with TRBD1 as a possible D gene (5 bases). The V end was cut by 5 bases, the J end by 7 bases, with 17 bases between. The CDR3 is made up of 14 amino acids.

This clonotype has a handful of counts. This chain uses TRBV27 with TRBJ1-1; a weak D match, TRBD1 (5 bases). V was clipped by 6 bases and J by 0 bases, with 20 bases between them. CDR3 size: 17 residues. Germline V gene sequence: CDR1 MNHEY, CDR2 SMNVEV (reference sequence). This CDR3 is CASSPLFEGNMNTEAFF. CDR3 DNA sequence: TGTGCCAGCAGCCCTCTGTTTGAGGGGAACATGAACACTGAAGCTTTCTTT.

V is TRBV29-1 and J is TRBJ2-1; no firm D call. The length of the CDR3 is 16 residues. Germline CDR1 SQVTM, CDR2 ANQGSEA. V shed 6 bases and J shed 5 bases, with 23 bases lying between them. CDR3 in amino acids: CSVTRQNSFLDNEQFF. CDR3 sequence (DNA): TGCAGCGTGACGAGGCAGAATTCGTTCCTAGACAATGAGCAGTTCTTC.

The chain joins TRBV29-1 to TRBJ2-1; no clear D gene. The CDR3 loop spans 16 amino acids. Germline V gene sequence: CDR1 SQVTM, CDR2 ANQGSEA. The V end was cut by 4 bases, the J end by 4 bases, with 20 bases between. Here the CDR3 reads CSVVYPRTSEYNEQFF. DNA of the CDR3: TGCAGCGTTGTATACCCGCGGACCTCCGAGTACAATGAGCAGTTCTTC.

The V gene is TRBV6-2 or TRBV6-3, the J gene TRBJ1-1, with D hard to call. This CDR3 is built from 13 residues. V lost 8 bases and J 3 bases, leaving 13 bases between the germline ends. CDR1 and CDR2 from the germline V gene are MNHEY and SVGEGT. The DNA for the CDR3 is TGTGCCAGCTCCGTATTCTGGGACACTGAAGCTTTCTTT. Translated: CASSVFWDTEAFF.

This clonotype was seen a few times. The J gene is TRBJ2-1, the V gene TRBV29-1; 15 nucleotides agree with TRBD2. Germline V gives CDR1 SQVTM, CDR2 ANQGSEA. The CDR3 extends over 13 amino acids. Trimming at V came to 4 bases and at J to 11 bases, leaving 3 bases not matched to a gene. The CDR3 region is CSVGTSGGDKQFF. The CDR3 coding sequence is TGCAGCGTTGGGACTAGCGGGGGGGATAAGCAGTTCTTC.

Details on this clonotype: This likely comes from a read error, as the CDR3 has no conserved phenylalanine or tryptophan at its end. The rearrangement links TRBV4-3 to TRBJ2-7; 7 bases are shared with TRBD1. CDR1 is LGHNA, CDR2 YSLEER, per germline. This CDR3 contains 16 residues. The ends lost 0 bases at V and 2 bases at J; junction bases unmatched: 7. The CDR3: CASSQDGTALTYEQYL. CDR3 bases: TGCGCCAGCAGCCAAGATGGGACAGCGTTAACCTACGAGCAGTACTTA.

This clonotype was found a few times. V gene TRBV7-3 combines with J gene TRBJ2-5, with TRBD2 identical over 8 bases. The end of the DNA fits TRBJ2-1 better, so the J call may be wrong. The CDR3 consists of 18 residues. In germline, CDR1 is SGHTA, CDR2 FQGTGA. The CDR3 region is CASSLSPKGAGVTDEQFF. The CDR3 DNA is TGTGCCAGCAGCTTAAGCCCCAAGGGAGCGGGAGTTACGGATGAGCAGTTCTTC.

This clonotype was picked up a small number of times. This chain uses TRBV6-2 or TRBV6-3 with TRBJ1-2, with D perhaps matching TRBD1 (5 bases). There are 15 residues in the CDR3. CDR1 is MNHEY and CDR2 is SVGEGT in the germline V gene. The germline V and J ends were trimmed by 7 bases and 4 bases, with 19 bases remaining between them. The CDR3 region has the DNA TGTGCCAGCATCCCGGGGCAAAGAGGGGCCTATGGCTACACCTTC. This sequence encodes CASIPGQRGAYGYTF.

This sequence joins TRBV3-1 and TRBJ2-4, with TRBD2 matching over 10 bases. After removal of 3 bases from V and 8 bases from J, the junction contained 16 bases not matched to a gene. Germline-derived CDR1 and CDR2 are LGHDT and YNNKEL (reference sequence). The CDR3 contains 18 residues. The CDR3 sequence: CASSHQLAGDLVGDIQYF. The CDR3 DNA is TGTGCCAGCAGCCATCAGCTAGCGGGAGATCTCGTTGGAGACATTCAGTACTTC. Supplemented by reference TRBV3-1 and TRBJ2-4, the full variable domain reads DTAVSQTPKYLVTQMGNDKSIKCEQNLGHDTMYWYKQDSKKFLKIMFSYNNKELIINETVPNRFSPKSPDKAHLNLHINSLELGDSAVYFCASSHQLAGDLVGDIQYFGAGTRLSVL.

The CDR3 region is CASSQVIGRGSEKPYEQYF. The CDR3 DNA is TGTGCCAGCAGCCAAGTGATCGGTCGCGGCAGTGAGAAACCCTACGAGCAGTACTTC. The V gene is TRBV4-2, the J gene TRBJ2-7; D is unclear. The CDR3 spans 19 residues. V lost 1 base and J lost 2, with 24 bases in between. The V gene's germline CDR1 is LGHNA and CDR2 YNFKEQ.

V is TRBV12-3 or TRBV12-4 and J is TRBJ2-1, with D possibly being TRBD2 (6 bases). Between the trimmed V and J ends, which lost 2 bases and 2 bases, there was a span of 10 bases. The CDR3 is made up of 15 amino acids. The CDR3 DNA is TGTGCCAGCAGTTTATCGGGGAGGACCTACAATGAGCAGTTCTTC. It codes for CASSLSGRTYNEQFF.

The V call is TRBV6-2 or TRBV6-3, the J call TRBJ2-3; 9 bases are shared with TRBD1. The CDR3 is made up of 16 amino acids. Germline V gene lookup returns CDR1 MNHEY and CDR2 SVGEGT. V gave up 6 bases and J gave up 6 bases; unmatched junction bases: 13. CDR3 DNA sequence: TGTGCCAGCAGATCTCTACCGGGACAGGGCCATGATACGCAGTATTTT. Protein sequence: CASRSLPGQGHDTQYF.

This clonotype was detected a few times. This chain's CDR3 is CASRLGRSSYNEQFF. CDR3 in DNA: TGTGCCAGCAGATTGGGACGGAGCTCCTACAATGAGCAGTTCTTC. The chain couples TRBV28 to TRBJ2-1; D tentatively reads TRBD1 or TRBD2 (5 bases each). CDR1 is MDHEN and CDR2 is SYDVKM in the germline V gene. V was cut by 6 bases and J by 0 bases, with 12 bases left in between. CDR3 size: 15 residues.

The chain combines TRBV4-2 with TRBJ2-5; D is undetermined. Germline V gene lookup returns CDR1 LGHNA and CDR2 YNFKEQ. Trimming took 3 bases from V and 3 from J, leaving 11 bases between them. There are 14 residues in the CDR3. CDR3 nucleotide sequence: TGTGCCAGCAGCCATTGGTTGTGGGAAGAGACCCAGTACTTC. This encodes CASSHWLWEETQYF.

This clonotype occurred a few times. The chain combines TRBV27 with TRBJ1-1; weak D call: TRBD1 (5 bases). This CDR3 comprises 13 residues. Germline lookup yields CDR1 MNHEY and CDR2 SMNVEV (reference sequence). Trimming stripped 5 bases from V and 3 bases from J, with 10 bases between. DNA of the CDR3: TGTGCCAGCAGTCAGGGCCCTTACACTGAAGCTTTCTTT. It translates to CASSQGPYTEAFF.

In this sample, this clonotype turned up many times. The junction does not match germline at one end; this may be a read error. Here the CDR3 reads CSVVPGGNEQFF. CDR3 in DNA: TGCAGTGTTGTCCCGGGAGGAAATGAGCAGTTCTTC. This rearrangement joins TRBV29-1 to TRBJ2-5; the match to TRBD2 covers 7 bases. The DNA end favors TRBJ2-1, so the J call may be wrong. Germline V gives CDR1 SQVTM, CDR2 ANQGSEA. The CDR3 has 12 residues.

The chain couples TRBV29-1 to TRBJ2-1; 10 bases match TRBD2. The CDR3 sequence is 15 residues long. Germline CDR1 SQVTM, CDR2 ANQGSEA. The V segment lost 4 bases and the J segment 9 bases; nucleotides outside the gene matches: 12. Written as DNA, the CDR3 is TGCAGCGTTGTAGGTTTAGCGGGAGGCGGGGGTGAGCAGTTCTTC. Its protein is CSVVGLAGGGGEQFF.

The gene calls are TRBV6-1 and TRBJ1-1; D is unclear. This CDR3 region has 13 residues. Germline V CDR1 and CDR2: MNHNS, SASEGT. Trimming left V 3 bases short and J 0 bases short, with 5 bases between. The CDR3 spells CASSDNMNTEAFF. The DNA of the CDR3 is TGTGCCAGCAGTGACAACATGAACACTGAAGCTTTCTTT.

Here the CDR3 DNA reads TGTGCCAGCAGTTACGGACAGGAAATTAGCACAGATACGCAGTATTTT. As protein: CASSYGQEISTDTQYF. The rearrangement uses TRBV28 and TRBJ2-3; 7 nucleotides match TRBD1. The CDR3 contains 16 residues. Germline V gives CDR1 MDHEN, CDR2 SYDVKM. V lost 4 bases and J lost 0; bases outside the gene matches: 7.

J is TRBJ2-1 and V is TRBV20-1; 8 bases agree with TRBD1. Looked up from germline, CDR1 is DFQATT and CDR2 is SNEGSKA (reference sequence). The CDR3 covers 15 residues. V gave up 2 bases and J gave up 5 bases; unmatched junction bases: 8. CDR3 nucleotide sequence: TGCAGTGCTAGACCTCCAGGGGGCGCCCACAATGAGCAGTTCTTC. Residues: CSARPPGGAHNEQFF.

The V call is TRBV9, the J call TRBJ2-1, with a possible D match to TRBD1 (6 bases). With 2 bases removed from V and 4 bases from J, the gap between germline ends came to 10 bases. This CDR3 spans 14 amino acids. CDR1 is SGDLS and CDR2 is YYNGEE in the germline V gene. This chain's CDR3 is CASSVTGIYNEQFF. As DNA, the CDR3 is TGTGCCAGCAGCGTGACAGGAATTTACAATGAGCAGTTCTTC.

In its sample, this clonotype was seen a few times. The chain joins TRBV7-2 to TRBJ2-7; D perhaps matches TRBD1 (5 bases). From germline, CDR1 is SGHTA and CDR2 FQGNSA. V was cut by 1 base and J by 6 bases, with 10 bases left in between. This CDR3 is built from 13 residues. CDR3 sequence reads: CASSLGGVREQYF. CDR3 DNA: TGTGCCAGCAGCTTAGGGGGCGTGCGCGAGCAGTACTTC.

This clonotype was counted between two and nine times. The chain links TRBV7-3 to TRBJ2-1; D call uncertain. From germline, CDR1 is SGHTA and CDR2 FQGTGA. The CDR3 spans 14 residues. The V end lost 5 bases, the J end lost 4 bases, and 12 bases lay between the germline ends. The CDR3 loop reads CASSALGLYNEQFF. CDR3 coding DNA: TGTGCCAGCAGCGCTTTAGGCTTATACAATGAGCAGTTCTTC.

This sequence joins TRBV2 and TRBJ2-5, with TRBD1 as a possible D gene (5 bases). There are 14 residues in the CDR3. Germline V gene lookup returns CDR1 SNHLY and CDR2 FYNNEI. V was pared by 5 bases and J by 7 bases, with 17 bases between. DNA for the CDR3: TGTGCCAGCAGTCCCCTGGGGCGGTCCGGGACCCAGTACTTC. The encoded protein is CASSPLGRSGTQYF.

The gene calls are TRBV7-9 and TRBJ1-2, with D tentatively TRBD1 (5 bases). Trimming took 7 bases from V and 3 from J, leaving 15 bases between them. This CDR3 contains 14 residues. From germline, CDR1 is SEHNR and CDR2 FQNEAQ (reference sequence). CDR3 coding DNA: TGTGCCAGCATAATAATTGGGGGGGACTATGGCTACACCTTC. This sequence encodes CASIIIGGDYGYTF.

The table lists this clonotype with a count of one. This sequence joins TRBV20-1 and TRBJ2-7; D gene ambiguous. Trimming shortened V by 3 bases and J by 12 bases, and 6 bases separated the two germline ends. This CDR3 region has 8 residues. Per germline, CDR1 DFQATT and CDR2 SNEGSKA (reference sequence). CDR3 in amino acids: CSASLRYF. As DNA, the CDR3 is TGCAGTGCTAGCTTACGGTACTTC.

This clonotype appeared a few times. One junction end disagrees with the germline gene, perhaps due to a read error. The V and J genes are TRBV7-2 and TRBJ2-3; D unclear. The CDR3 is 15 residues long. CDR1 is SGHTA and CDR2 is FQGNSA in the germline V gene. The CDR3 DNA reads TGTGCCCGCAGCTCCCAACCCTCATCAGGAGATACGCAGTATTTT. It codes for CARSSQPSSGDTQYF.

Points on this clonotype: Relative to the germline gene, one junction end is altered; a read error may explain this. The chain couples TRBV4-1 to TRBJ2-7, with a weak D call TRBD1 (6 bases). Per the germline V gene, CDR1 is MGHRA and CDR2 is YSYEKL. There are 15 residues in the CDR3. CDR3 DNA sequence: TGCGCCAGCAGCCAAGTGATGGAATTGGGGACACCTAATTCTTGG. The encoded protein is CASSQVMELGTPNSW.

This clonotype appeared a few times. The CDR3 loop reads CATSAELDEQFF. CDR3 coding DNA: TGTGCCACCAGTGCCGAATTGGATGAGCAGTTCTTC. V is TRBV24-1 and J is TRBJ2-5, with unresolved D. The J call is doubtful: the DNA matches TRBJ2-1 better. The CDR3 is 12 residues long. From germline, CDR1 is KGHDR and CDR2 SFDVKD.